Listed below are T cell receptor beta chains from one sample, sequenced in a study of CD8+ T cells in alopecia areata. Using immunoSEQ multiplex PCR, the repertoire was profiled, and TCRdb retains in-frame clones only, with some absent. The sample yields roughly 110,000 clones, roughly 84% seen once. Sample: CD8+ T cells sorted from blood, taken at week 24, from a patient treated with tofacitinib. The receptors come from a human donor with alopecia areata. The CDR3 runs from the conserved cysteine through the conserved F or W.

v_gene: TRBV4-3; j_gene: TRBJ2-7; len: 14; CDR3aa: CASSQRTDSYEQYF
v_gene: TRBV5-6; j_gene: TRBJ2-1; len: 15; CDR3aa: CASESSEQPYNEQFF
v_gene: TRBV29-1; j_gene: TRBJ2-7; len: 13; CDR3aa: CSVEWGGSYEQYF
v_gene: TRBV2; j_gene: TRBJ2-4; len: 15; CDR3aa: CASKWDKGTGNIQYF
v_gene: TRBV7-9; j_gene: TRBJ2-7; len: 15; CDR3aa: CASSLEGLAAYEQYF
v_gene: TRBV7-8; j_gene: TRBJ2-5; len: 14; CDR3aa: CASSVGTTQETQYF
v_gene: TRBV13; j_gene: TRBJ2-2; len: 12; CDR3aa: CASSEHTGELFF
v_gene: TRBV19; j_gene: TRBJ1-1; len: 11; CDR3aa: CASSSGLRTFF
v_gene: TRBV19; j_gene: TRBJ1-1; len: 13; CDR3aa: CARTPLGDTEAFF
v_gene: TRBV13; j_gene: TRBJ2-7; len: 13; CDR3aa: CASSLGRGREQYF
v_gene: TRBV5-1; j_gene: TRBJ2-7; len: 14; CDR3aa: CASSRGQGPYEQYF
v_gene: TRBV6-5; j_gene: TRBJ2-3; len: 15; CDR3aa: CASSYSRRATDTQYF
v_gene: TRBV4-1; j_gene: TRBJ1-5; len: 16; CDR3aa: CASSQDPGLSNQPQHF
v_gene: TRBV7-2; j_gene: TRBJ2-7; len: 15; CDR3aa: CASSLGLGTMREQYF
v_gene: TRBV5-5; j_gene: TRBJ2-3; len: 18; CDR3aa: CASSPGMEGELWADTQYF
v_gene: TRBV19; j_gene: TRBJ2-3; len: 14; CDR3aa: CASSAGSSTDTQYF
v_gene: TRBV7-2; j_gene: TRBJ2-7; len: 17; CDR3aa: CASSLEILAGGQYEQYF
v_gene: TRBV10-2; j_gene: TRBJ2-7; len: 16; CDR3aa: CASSDLAGQESYEQYF
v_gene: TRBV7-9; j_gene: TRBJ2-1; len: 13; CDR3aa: CASSFPRMIWQFF
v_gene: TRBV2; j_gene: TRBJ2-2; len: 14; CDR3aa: CASSTGPNTGELFF
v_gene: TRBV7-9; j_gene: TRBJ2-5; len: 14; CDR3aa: CASSRDINQETQYF
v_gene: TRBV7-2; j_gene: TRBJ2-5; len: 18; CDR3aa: CASSLARTLAGGQETQYF
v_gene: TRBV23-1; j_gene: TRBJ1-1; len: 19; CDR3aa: CASSQSKGGRLPRVPEAFF
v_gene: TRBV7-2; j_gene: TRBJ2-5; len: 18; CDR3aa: CASSLRGVVFQGEETQYF
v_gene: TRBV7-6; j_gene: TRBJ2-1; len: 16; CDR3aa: CASSFGTSGNFNEQFF
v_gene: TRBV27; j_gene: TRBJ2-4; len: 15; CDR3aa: CASSVGGWEGNIQYF
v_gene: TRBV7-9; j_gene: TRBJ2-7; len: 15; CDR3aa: CASSGTPRSSYEQYF
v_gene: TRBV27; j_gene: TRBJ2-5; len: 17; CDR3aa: CASSLKGWGVGRETQYF
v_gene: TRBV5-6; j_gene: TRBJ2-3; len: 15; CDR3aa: CASSRRDTSTDTQYF
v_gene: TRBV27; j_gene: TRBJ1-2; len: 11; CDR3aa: CAAGGGYGYTF
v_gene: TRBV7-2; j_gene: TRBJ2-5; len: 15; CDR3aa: CASSLLRAGGETQYF
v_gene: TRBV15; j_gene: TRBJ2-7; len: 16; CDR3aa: CATSPGPGQGEYEQYF
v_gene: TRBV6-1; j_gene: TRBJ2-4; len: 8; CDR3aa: CASSERDF